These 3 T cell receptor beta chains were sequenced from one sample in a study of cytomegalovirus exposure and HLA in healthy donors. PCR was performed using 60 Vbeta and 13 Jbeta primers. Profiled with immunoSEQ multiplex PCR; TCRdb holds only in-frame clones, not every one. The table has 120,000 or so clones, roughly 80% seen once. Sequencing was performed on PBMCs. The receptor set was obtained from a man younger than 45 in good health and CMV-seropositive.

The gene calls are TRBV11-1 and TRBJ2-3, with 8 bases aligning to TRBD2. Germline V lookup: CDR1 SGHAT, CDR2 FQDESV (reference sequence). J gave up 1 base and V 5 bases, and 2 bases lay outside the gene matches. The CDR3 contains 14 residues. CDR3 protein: CASSRSGGTDTQYF. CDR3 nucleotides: TGTGCCAGCAGCCGTAGCGGGGGCACAGATACGCAGTATTTT.

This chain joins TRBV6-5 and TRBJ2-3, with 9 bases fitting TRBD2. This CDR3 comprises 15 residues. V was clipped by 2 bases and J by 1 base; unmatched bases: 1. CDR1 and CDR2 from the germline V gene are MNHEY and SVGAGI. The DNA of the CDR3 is TGTGCCAGCAGTTACGTAGCGGGGGGCACAGATACGCAGTATTTT. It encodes CASSYVAGGTDTQYF.

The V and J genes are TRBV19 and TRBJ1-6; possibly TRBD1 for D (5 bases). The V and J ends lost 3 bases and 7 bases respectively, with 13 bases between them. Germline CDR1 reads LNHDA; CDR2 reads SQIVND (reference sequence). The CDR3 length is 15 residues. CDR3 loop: CASSMVQGLNSPLHF. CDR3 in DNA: TGTGCCAGTAGTATGGTGCAGGGATTAAATTCACCCCTCCACTTT.